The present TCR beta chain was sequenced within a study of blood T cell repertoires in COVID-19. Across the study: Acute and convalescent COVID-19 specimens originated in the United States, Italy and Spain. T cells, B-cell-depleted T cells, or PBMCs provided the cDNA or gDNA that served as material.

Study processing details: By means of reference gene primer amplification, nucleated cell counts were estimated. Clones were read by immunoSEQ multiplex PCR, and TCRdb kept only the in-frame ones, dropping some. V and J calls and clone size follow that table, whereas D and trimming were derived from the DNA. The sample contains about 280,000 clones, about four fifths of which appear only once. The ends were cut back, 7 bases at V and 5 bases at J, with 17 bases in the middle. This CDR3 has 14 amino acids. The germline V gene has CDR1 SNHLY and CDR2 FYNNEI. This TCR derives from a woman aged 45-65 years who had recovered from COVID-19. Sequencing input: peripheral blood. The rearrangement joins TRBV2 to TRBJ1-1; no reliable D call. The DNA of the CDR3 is TGTGCCAGCACTGAGAAGGGAGCCCGGACTGAAGCTTTCTTT. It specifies CASTEKGARTEAFF.